This TCR beta chain was documented in a study of early stage breast cancer tumors. V lost 1 base, J lost 0 bases, and 10 bases stayed unmatched. CDR3 length: 18 amino acids. The germline V gene encodes CDR1 SNHLY and CDR2 FYNNEI. Only in-frame clones appear in the TCRdb table, and some are missing; sequencing was by immunoSEQ multiplex PCR. The sample has tens of thousands of clones; 78% are singletons. This TCR came from a person aged 40 to 49 with breast cancer. Sequences were obtained from blood. The J gene is TRBJ1-1, the V gene TRBV2; 8 bases fit TRBD1. CDR3 in DNA: TGTGCCAGCAGTGAAGAAGGTCAGGGGGCTTTTATGAACACTGAAGCTTTCTTT. Translated: CASSEEGQGAFMNTEAFF.